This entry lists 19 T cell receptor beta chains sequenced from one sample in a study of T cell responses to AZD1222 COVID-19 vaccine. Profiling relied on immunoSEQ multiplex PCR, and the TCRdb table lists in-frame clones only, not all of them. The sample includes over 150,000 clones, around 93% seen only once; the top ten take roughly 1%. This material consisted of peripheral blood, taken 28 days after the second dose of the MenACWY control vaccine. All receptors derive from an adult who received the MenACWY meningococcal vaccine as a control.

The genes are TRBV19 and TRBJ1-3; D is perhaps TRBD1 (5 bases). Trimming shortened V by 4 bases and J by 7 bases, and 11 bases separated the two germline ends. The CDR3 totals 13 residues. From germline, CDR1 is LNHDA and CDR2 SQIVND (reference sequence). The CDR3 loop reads CASSTRDFNTIYF. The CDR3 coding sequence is TGTGCCAGTAGTACGAGGGACTTCAACACCATATATTTT.

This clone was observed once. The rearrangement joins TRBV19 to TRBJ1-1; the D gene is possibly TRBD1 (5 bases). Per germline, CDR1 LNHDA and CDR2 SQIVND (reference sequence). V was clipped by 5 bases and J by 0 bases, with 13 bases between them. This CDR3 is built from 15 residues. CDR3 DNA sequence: TGTGCCAGTAGTGAAGAGGGACTAATGAACACTGAAGCTTTCTTT. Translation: CASSEEGLMNTEAFF.

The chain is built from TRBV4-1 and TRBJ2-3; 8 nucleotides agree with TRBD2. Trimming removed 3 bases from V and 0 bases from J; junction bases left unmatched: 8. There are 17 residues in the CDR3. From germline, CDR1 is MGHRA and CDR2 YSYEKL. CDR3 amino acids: CASSQVFVAGSTDTQYF. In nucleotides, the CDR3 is TGCGCCAGCAGCCAGGTTTTTGTAGCGGGGAGCACAGATACGCAGTATTTT.

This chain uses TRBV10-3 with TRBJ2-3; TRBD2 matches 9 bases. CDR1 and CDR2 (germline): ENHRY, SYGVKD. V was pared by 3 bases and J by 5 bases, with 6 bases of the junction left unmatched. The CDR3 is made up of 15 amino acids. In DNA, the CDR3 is TGTGCCATCAGTGACCAGCGGGGGGAGGGAGATACGCAGTATTTT. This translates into CAISDQRGEGDTQYF.

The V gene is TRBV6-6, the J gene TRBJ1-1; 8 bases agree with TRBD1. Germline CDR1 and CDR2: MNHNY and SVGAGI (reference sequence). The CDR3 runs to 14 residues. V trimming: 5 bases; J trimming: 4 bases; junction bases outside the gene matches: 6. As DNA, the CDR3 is TGTGCCAGCAGTAGACAGGGGCTTTTCACTGAAGCTTTCTTT. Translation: CASSRQGLFTEAFF.

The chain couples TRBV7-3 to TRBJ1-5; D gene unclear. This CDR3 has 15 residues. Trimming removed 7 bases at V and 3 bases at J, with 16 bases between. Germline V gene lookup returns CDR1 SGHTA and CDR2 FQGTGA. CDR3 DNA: TGTGCCAGCACTCCGAGAGTAAGGAACAATCAGCCCCAGCATTTT. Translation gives CASTPRVRNNQPQHF.

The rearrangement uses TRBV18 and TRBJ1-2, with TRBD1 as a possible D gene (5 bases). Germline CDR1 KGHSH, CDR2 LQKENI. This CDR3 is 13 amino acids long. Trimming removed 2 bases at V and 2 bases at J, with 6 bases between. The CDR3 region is CASSPEGNYGYTF. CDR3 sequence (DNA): TGTGCCAGCTCACCAGAGGGGAACTATGGCTACACCTTC.

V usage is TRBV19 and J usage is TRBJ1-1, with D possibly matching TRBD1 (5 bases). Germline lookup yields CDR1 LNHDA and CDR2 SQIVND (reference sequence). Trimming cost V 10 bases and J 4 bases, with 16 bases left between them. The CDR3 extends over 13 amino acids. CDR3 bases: TGTGCCACTCAAACAGGCGGGCGCACTGAAGCTTTCTTT. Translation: CATQTGGRTEAFF.

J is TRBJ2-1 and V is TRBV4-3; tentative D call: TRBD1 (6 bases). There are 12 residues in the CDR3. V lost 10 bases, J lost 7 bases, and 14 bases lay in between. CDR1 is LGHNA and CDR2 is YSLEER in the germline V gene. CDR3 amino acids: CATSTGGNEQFF. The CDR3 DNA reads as TGCGCCACGTCGACAGGTGGAAATGAGCAGTTCTTC.

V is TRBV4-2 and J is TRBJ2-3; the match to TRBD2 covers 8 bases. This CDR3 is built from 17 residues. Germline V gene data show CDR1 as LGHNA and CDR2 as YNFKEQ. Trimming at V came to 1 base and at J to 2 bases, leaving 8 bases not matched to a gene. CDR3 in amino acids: CASSQVYGGANTDTQYF. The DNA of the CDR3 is TGTGCCAGCAGCCAAGTCTACGGGGGGGCGAACACAGATACGCAGTATTTT.

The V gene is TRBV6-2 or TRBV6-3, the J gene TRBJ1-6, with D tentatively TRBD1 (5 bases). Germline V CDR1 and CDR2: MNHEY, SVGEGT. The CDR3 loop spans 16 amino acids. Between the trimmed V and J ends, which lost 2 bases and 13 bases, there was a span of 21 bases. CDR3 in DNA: TGTGCCAGCAGTTACGGGGCGGGTATCCGACCCGTCCCCCTCCACTTT. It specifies CASSYGAGIRPVPLHF.

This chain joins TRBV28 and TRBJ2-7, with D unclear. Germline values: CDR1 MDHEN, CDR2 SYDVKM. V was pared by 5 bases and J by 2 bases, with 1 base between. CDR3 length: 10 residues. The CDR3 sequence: CASSTYEQYF. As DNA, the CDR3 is TGTGCCAGCAGTACCTACGAGCAGTACTTC.

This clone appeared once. The chain's CDR3 is CASSLGLVFPREQYF. CDR3 coding DNA: TGCGCCAGCAGCTTGGGATTGGTTTTCCCGAGGGAGCAGTACTTC. The genes are TRBV5-1 and TRBJ2-7, with D unclear. Looked up from germline, CDR1 is SGHRS and CDR2 is YFSETQ. The germline V and J ends were trimmed by 0 bases and 7 bases, with 17 bases remaining between them. This CDR3 has 15 residues. Together with reference TRBV5-1 and TRBJ2-7, the CDR3 gives the full variable domain: KAGVTQTPRYLIKTRGQQVTLSCSPISGHRSVSWYQQTPGQGLQFLFEYFSETQRNKGNFPGRFSGRQFSNSRSEMNVSTLELGDSALYLCASSLGLVFPREQYFGPGTRLTVT.

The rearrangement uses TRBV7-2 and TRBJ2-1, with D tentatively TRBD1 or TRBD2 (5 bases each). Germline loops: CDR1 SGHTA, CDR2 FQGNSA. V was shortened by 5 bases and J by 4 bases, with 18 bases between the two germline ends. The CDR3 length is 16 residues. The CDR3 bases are TGTGCCAGCAGCCTTCGGGACCCCCCCCCTTACAATGAGCAGTTCTTC. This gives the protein CASSLRDPPPYNEQFF.

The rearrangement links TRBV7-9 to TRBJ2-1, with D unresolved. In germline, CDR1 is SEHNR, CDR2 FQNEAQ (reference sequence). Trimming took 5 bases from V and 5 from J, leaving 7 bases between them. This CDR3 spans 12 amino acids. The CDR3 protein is CASSGQNNEQFF. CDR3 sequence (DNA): TGTGCCAGCAGCGGGCAGAACAATGAGCAGTTCTTC.

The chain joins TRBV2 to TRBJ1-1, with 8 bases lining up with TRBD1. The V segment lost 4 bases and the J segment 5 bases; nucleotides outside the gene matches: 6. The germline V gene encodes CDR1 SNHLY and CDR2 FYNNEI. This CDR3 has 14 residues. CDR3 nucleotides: TGTGCCAGCAGTGGTCAGGGGGCAAGTACTGAAGCTTTCTTT. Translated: CASSGQGASTEAFF.

The CDR3 region has the DNA TGTGCCAGCAGCTATACGGGCCCCAAGGCCGCTGAAGCTTTCTTT. Translation gives CASSYTGPKAAEAFF. This chain joins TRBV11-2 and TRBJ1-1, with D unresolved. Germline CDR1 reads SGHAT; CDR2 reads FQNNGV. With 4 bases removed from V and 6 bases from J, the gap between germline ends came to 18 bases. This CDR3 has 15 amino acids.

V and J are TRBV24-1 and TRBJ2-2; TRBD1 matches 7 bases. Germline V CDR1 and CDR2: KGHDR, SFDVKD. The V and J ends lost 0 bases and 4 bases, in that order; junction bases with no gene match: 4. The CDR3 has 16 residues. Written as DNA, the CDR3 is TGTGCCACCAGTGATTTGGCAGGGGGTACCACCGGGGAGCTGTTTTTT. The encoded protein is CATSDLAGGTTGELFF.

The CDR3 nucleotides are TGTGCAAGTCGCTTTAGTTCTAGCGGGGGAAACTCCTACGAGCAGTACTTC. This gives the protein CASRFSSSGGNSYEQYF. The chain recombines TRBV12-2 with TRBJ2-7; TRBD2 reflects the table's D call only, with no check against the DNA. TRBV12-2 is classified as a pseudogene. This CDR3 contains 17 residues.